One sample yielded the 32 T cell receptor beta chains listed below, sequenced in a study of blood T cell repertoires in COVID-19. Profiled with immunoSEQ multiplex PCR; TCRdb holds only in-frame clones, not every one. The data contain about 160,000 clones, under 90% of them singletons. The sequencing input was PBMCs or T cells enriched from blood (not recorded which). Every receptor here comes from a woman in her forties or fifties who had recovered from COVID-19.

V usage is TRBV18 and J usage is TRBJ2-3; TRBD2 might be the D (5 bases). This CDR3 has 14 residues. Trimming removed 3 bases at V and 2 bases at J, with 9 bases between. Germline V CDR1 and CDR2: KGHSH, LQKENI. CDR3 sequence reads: CASSPPGITDTQYF. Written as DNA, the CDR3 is TGTGCCAGCTCACCCCCGGGAATCACAGATACGCAGTATTTT.

The CDR3 loop is CASSMAGAQPQHF. CDR3 sequence (DNA): TGTGCCAGTAGTATGGCGGGGGCCCAGCCCCAGCATTTT. The rearrangement uses TRBV19 and TRBJ1-5, with a weak D call TRBD1 (6 bases). Germline values: CDR1 LNHDA, CDR2 SQIVND (reference sequence). V was trimmed by 3 bases and J by 7 bases, leaving 10 bases between them. The CDR3 has 13 residues.

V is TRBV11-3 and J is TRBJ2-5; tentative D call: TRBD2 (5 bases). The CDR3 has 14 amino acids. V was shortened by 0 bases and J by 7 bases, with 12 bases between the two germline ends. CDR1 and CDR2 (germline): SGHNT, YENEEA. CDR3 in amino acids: CASSLDGPRGTQYF. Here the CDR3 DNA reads TGTGCCAGCAGCTTAGATGGCCCCCGGGGGACCCAGTACTTC. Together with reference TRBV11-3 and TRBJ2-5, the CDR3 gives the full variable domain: EAGVVQSPRYKIIEKKQPVAFWCNPISGHNTLYWYLQNLGQGPELLIRYENEEAVDDSQLPKDRFSAERLKGVDSTLKIQPAELGDSAVYLCASSLDGPRGTQYFGPGTRLLVL.

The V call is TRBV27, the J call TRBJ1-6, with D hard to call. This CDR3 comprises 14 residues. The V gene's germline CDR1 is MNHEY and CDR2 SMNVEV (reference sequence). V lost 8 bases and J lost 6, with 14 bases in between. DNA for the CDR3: TGTGCCAGCGGAATGACTACCCCTAATTCACCCCTCCACTTT. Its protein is CASGMTTPNSPLHF.

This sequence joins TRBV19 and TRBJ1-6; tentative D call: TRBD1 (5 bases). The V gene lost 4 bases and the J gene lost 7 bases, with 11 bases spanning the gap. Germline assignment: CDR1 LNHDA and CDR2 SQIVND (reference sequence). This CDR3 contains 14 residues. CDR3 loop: CASSNRQGNSPLHF. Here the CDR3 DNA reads TGTGCCAGTAGTAATCGGCAGGGAAATTCACCCCTCCACTTT.

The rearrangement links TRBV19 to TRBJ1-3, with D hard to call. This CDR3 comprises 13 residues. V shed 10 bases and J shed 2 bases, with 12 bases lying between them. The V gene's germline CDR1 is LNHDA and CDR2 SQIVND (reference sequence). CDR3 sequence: CATRVEPGNTIYF. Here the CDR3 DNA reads TGTGCCACTAGAGTTGAGCCTGGAAACACCATATATTTT. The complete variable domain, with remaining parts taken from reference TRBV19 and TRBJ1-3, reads DGGITQSPKYLFRKEGQNVTLSCEQNLNHDAMYWYRQDPGQGLRLIYYSQIVNDFQKGDIAEGYSVSREKKESFPLTVTSAQKNPTAFYLCATRVEPGNTIYFGEGSWLTVV.

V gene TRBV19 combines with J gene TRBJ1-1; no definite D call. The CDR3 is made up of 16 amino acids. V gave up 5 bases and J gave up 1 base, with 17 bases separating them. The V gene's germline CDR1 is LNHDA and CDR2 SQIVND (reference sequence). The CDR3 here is CASSPVGYPGNTEAFF. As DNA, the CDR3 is TGTGCCAGTAGTCCCGTAGGATACCCGGGGAACACTGAAGCTTTCTTT.

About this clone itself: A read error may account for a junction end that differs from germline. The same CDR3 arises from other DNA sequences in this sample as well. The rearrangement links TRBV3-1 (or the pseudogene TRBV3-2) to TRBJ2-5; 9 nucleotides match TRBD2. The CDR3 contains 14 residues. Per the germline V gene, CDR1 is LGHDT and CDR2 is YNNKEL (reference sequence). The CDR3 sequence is CPSSQGRGGETQYF. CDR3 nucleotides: TGTCCCAGCAGCCAAGGGCGGGGGGGGGAGACCCAGTACTTC.

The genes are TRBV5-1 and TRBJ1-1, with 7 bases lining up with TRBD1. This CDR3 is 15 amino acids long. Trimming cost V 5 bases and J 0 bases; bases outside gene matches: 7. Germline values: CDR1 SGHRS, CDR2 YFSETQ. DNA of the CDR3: TGCGCCAGCAGTCAACAGGGGCGCATGAACACTGAAGCTTTCTTT. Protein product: CASSQQGRMNTEAFF.

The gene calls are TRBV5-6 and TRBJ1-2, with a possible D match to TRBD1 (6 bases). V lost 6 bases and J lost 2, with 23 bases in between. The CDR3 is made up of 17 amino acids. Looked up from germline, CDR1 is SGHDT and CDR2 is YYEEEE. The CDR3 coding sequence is TGTGCCAGCACCACCATGTTTACAGGGTTCAACAACTATGGCTACACCTTC. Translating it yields CASTTMFTGFNNYGYTF. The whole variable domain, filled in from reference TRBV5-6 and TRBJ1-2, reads DAGVTQSPTHLIKTRGQQVTLRCSPKSGHDTVSWYQQALGQGPQFIFQYYEEEERQRGNFPDRFSGHQFPNYSSELNVNALLLGDSALYLCASTTMFTGFNNYGYTFGSGTRLTVV.

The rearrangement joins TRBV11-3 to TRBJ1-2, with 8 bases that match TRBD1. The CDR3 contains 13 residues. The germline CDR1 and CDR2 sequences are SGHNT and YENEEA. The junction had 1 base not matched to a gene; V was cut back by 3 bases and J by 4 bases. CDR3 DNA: TGTGCCAGCAGCTTGGGACAGGCCTATGGCTACACCTTC. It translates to CASSLGQAYGYTF.

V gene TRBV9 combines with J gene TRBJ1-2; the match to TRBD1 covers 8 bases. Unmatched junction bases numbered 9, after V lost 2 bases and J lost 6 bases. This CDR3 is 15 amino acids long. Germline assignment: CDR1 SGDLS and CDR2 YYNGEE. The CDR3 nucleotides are TGTGCCAGCAGCGTCCTCACCCAGGGGGCGGATGGCTACACCTTC. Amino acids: CASSVLTQGADGYTF. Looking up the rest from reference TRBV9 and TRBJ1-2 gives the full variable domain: DSGVTQTPKHLITATGQRVTLRCSPRSGDLSVYWYQQSLDQGLQFLIQYYNGEERAKGNILERFSAQQFPDLHSELNLSSLELGDSALYFCASSVLTQGADGYTFGSGTRLTVV.

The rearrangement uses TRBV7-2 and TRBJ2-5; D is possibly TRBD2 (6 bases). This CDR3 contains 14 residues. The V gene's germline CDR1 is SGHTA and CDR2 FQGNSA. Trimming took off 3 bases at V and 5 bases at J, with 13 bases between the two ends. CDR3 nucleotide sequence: TGTGCCAGCAGCTTTGGGAGGTCGCGGGAGACCCAGTACTTC. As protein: CASSFGRSRETQYF.

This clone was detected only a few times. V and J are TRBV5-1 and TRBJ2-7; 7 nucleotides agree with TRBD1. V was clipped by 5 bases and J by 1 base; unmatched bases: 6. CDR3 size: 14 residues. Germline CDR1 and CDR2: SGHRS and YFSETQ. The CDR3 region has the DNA TGCGCCAGCAGAGACAGGGACGGATCCTACGAGCAGTACTTC. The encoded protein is CASRDRDGSYEQYF.

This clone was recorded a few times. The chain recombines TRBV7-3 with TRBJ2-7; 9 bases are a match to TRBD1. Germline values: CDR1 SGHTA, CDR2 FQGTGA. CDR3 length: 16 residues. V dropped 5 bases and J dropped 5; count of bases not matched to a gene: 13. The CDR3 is CASSLEPGQGIHEQYF. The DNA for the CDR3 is TGTGCCAGCAGCCTCGAACCGGGACAGGGAATCCACGAGCAGTACTTC. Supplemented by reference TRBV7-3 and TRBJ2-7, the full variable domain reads GAGVSQTPSNKVTEKGKYVELRCDPISGHTALYWYRQSLGQGPEFLIYFQGTGAADDSGLPNDRFFAVRPEGSVSTLKIQRTERGDSAVYLCASSLEPGQGIHEQYFGPGTRLTVT.

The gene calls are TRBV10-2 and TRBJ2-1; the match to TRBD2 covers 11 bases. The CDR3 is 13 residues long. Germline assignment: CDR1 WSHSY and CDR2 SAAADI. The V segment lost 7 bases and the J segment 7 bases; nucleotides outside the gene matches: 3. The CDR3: CASKGLAVNEQFF. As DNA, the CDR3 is TGCGCCAGCAAGGGACTAGCGGTAAATGAGCAGTTCTTC.

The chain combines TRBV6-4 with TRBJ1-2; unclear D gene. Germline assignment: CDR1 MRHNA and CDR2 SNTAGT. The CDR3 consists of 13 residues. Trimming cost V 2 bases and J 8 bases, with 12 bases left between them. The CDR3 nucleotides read TGTGCCAGCAGTGACGGATCAGTGAGGGGCTACACCTTC. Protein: CASSDGSVRGYTF.

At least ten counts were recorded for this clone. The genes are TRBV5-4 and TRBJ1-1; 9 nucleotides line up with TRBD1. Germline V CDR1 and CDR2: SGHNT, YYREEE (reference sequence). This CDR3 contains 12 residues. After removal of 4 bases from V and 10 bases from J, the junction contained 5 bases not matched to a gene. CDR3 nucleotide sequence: TGTGCCAGCAGCCTGGGACAGGGAGGAGCTTTCTTT. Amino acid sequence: CASSLGQGGAFF.

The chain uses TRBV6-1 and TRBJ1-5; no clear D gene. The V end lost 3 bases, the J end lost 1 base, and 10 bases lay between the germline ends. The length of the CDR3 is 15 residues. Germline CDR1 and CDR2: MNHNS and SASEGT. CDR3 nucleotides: TGTGCCAGCAGTGAGTGGCGGGTGAGCAATCAGCCCCAGCATTTT. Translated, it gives CASSEWRVSNQPQHF.

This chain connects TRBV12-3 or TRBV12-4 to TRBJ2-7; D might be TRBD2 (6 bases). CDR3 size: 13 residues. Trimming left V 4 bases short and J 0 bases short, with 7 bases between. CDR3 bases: TGTGCCAGCAGTTCCGGGGGCTCCTACGAGCAGTACTTC. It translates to CASSSGGSYEQYF.

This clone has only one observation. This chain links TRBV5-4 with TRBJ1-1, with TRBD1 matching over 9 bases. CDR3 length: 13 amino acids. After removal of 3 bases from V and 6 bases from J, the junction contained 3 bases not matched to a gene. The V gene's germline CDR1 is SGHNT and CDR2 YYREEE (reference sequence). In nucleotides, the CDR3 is TGTGCCAGCAGCTGGACAGGGGTTCCTGAAGCTTTCTTT. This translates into CASSWTGVPEAFF. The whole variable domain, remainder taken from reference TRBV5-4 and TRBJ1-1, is ETGVTQSPTHLIKTRGQQVTLRCSSQSGHNTVSWYQQALGQGPQFIFQYYREEENGRGNFPPRFSGLQFPNYSSELNVNALELDDSALYLCASSWTGVPEAFFGQGTRLTVV.

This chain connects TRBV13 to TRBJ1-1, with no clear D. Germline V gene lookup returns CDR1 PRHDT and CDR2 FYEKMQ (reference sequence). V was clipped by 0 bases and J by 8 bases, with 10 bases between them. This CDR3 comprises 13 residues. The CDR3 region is CASSLGRGREAFF. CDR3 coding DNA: TGTGCCAGCAGCTTAGGACGGGGAAGAGAAGCTTTCTTT. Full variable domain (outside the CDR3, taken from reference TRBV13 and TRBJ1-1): AAGVIQSPRHLIKEKRETATLKCYPIPRHDTVYWYQQGPGQDPQFLISFYEKMQSDKGSIPDRFSAQQFSDYHSELNMSSLELGDSALYFCASSLGRGREAFFGQGTRLTVV.

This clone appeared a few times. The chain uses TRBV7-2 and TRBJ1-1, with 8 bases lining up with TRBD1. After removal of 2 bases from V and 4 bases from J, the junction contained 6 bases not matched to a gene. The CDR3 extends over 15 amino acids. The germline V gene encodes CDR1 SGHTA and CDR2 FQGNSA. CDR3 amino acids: CASSLQGALGTEAFF. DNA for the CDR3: TGTGCCAGCAGCTTACAGGGGGCGTTGGGCACTGAAGCTTTCTTT.

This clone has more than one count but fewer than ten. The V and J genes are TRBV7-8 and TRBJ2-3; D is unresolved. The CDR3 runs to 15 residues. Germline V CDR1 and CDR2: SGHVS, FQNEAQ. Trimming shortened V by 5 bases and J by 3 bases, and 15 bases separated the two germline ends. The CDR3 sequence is CASSPVLGKTDTQYF. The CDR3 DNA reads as TGTGCCAGCAGCCCCGTCCTAGGTAAAACAGATACGCAGTATTTT.

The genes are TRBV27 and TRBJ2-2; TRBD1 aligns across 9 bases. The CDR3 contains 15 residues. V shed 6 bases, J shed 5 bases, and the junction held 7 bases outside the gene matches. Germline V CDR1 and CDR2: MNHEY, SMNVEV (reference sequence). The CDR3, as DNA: TGTGCCAGCAGGCCGGGACAGGGAAGGACCGGGGAGCTGTTTTTT. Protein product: CASRPGQGRTGELFF.

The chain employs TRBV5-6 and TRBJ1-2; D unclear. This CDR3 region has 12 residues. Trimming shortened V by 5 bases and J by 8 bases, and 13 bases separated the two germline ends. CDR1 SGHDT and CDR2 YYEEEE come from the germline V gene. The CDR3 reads CASSQSSWGYTF. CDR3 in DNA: TGTGCCAGCAGTCAGAGTAGCTGGGGCTACACCTTC.

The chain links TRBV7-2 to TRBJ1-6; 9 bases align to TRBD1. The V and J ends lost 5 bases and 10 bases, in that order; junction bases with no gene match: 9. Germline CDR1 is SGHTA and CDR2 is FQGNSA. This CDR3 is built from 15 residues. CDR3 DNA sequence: TGTGCCAGCAGCCTAGGACAGGGGAAGGTCTCACCCCTCCACTTT. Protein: CASSLGQGKVSPLHF.

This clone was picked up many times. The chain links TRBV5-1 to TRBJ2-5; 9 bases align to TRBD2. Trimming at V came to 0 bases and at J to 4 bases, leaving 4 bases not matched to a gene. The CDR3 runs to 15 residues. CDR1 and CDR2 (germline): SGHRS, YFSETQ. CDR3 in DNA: TGCGCCAGCAGCTTGGCCGGGACTAGCATAGAGACCCAGTACTTC. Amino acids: CASSLAGTSIETQYF.

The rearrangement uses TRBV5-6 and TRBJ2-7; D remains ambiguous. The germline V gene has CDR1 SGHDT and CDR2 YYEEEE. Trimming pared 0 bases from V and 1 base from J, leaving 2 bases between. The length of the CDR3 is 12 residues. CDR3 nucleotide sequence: TGTGCCAGCAGCTTGGTATCCTACGAGCAGTACTTC. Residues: CASSLVSYEQYF.

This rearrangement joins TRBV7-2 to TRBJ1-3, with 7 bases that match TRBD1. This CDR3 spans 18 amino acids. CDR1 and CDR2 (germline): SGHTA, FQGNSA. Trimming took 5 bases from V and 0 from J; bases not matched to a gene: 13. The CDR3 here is CASSKNRDSYSSGNTIYF. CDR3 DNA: TGTGCCAGCAGCAAAAACCGGGACAGCTACAGCTCTGGAAACACCATATATTTT. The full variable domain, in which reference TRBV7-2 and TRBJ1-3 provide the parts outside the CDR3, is GAGVSQSPSNKVTEKGKDVELRCDPISGHTALYWYRQSLGQGLEFLIYFQGNSAPDKSGLPSDRFSAERTGGSVSTLTIQRTQQEDSAVYLCASSKNRDSYSSGNTIYFGEGSWLTVV.

The CDR3 loop is CASSFERGLWEQYF. The CDR3 DNA sequence: TGTGCCAGCAGCTTTGAAAGGGGCCTGTGGGAGCAGTACTTC. The chain is built from TRBV11-2 and TRBJ2-7, with TRBD1 as a possible D gene (5 bases). V lost 3 bases, J lost 7 bases, and 16 bases lay in between. The CDR3 extends over 14 amino acids. The germline V gene has CDR1 SGHAT and CDR2 FQNNGV.

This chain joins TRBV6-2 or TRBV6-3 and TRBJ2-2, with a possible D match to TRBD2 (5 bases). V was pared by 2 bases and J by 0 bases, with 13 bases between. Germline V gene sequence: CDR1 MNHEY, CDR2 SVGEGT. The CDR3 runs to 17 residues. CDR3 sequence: CASSYGRKRSNTGELFF. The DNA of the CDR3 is TGTGCCAGCAGTTACGGGAGAAAAAGGTCGAACACCGGGGAGCTGTTTTTT.